The subject of this entry is one T cell receptor beta chain. Original data processing: How many nucleated cells were present was estimated from reference gene primer amplification. Some clones are missing from TCRdb's copy, which holds only in-frame ones; the method was immunoSEQ multiplex PCR. The DNA gave D and trimming, while V, J and clone size come from that table. The sample contains over 400,000 clones, 80% to 90% of which appear only once. V gave up 3 bases and J gave up 5 bases; unmatched junction bases: 10. Germline V gives CDR1 SGDLS, CDR2 YYNGEE. The CDR3 covers 15 residues. These data come from a study of blood T cell repertoires in COVID-19. Background on the study: Sources were T cells, B-cell-depleted T cells, or PBMCs; the material itself was cDNA or gDNA.

The origin of this receptor is a human donor in a cohort sampled during active COVID-19. The V and J genes are TRBV9 and TRBJ1-2, with TRBD1 matching over 7 bases. The sample comprised peripheral blood. In DNA, the CDR3 is TGTGCCAGCAGCGCGAGGGACAGCATTGGTTATGGCTACACCTTC. It encodes CASSARDSIGYGYTF.